The 9 T cell receptor beta chains reported below all come from one sample, sequenced in a study of blood T cell repertoires in COVID-19. Profiled with immunoSEQ multiplex PCR; TCRdb holds only in-frame clones, not every one. The data contain approximately 300,000 clones, 86% of them singletons. Sequenced: PBMCs or T cells enriched from blood (not recorded which). Receptors originate from a woman under 30 who had recovered from COVID-19.

The V call is TRBV20-1, the J call TRBJ1-2; D not resolved. Trimming stripped 3 bases from V and 0 bases from J, with 8 bases between. Germline CDR1 and CDR2: DFQATT and SNEGSKA (reference sequence). There are 13 residues in the CDR3. In nucleotides, the CDR3 is TGCAGTGCTAGTACGCTATCTAACTATGGCTACACCTTC. It encodes CSASTLSNYGYTF.

This clone came up a few times. The chain links TRBV19 to TRBJ1-2; 7 bases agree with TRBD1. The CDR3 runs 14 residues. With 0 bases clipped from V and 7 bases from J, the junction kept 5 bases outside the gene matches. Germline V gene data show CDR1 as LNHDA and CDR2 as SQIVND (reference sequence). The DNA of the CDR3 is TGTGCCAGTAGTATAGAAGAGGGACAGCCTGGCTACACCTTC. As protein: CASSIEEGQPGYTF.

CDR3 in amino acids: CASSPGQASYGYTF. In nucleotides, the CDR3 is TGTGCCAGCAGCCCGGGACAGGCCTCCTATGGCTACACCTTC. The genes are TRBV5-4 and TRBJ1-2; 8 nucleotides line up with TRBD1. The CDR3 runs 14 residues. V was clipped by 4 bases and J by 4 bases; unmatched bases: 6. Germline assignment: CDR1 SGHNT and CDR2 YYREEE (reference sequence).

The chain combines TRBV28 with TRBJ2-2, with D unresolved. From germline, CDR1 is MDHEN and CDR2 SYDVKM. CDR3 size: 13 residues. V lost 3 bases, J lost 5 bases, and 7 bases lay in between. The CDR3 DNA sequence: TGTGCCAGCAGTTTGCCCGCGACCGGGGAGCTGTTTTTT. Translated: CASSLPATGELFF.

This clone showed up many times. The V and J genes are TRBV7-8 and TRBJ2-7, with 8 bases that match TRBD2. The V gene's germline CDR1 is SGHVS and CDR2 FQNEAQ. V was pared by 5 bases and J by 3 bases, with 6 bases of the junction left unmatched. The CDR3 is 14 amino acids. The CDR3 reads CASSPSGGGYEQYF. The CDR3 bases are TGTGCCAGCAGCCCCAGCGGGGGAGGCTACGAGCAGTACTTC.

The chain combines TRBV19 with TRBJ1-3, with D possibly matching TRBD1 (5 bases). Germline V gives CDR1 LNHDA, CDR2 SQIVND (reference sequence). CDR3 length equals 16 residues. The V gene lost 5 bases and the J gene lost 3 bases, with 17 bases spanning the gap. The CDR3 region is CASSLDRRGIGNTIYF. CDR3 bases: TGTGCCAGTAGTCTCGACCGGAGGGGAATTGGAAACACCATATATTTT.

The chain uses TRBV7-9 and TRBJ1-6; D call uncertain. This CDR3 is 12 amino acids long. Trimming left V 5 bases short and J 8 bases short, with 7 bases between. Germline lookup yields CDR1 SEHNR and CDR2 FQNEAQ (reference sequence). The CDR3: CASSQEDSPLHF. CDR3 bases: TGTGCCAGCAGCCAGGAAGATTCACCCCTCCACTTT.

This rearrangement joins TRBV4-1 to TRBJ2-3, with TRBD1 identical over 7 bases. The V segment lost 4 bases and the J segment 6 bases; nucleotides outside the gene matches: 4. From germline, CDR1 is MGHRA and CDR2 YSYEKL. The CDR3 extends over 13 amino acids. As DNA, the CDR3 is TGCGCCAGCAGCCCCGGGACAGTGGATACGCAGTATTTT. This encodes CASSPGTVDTQYF.

The chain employs TRBV14 and TRBJ2-5, with a tentative D call TRBD2 (6 bases). Looked up from germline, CDR1 is SGHDN and CDR2 is FVKESK. V was trimmed by 0 bases and J by 0 bases, leaving 14 bases between them. This CDR3 comprises 17 residues. The chain's CDR3 is CASSQERLASYQETQYF. CDR3 DNA sequence: TGTGCCAGCAGCCAAGAACGGCTAGCGTCGTACCAAGAGACCCAGTACTTC.